The present TCR beta chain was sequenced within a study of regulatory T cells in long-lasting Graves disease. The germline V and J ends were trimmed by 2 bases and 11 bases, with 16 bases remaining between them. Germline CDR1 is MDHEN and CDR2 is SYDVKM. CDR3 size: 14 residues. Time point indicated: newly diagnosed GD, antithyroid drugs for less than 3 months. PBMCs were the source of the RNA used for TCR sequencing. HTBI primers from iRepertoire and Arm-PCR of CDR3 regions yielded the TCR beta libraries. TCRdb re-derived calls from the multiplex PCR reads in MiXCR, one entry per CDR3 protein. The table records hundreds of thousands of distinct CDR3 sequences, roughly 16% of them present only once. These data were also filed under a second study, of T cells in Graves' hyperthyroidism and ophthalmopathy. This second study says: Participants, patients aged 18 to 65, had newly diagnosed hyperthyroidism with a duration under 2 months. HTBI primers were employed in a first-round RT-PCR of the TCR CDR3.

The chain links TRBV28 to TRBJ1-5; the D gene is possibly TRBD1 (5 bases). This specimen was peripheral blood mononuclear cells (PBMCs), taken at new diagnosis, from a patient treated with antithyroid drugs. This receptor was obtained from a man aged 18 to 29 with Graves disease. CDR3 protein: CASSLPGPTPSQHF. DNA of the CDR3: TGTGCCAGCAGTTTACCGGGGCCAACTCCGTCCCAGCATTTT. The whole variable domain, remainder taken from reference TRBV28 and TRBJ1-5, is DVKVTQSSRYLVKRTGEKVFLECVQDMDHENMFWYRQDPGLGLRLIYFSYDVKMKEKGDIPEGYSVSREKKERFSLILESASTNQTSMYLCASSLPGPTPSQHFGDGTRLSIL.